This T cell receptor beta chain is drawn from a study of CD8 T cells in ankylosing spondylitis. The study, taken as a whole, reports: CD8+ cells made up the disease-linked clones, which were relatively rare in peripheral blood. What seemed typical of ankylosing spondylitis blood was a TCR beta motif built from 7 or 8 highly homologous variants. Matched synovial fluid from ankylosing spondylitis patients was reported to be enriched for disease-linked clones.

The TCR beta libraries were generated through quantitative 5'-RACE incorporating molecular barcodes. TCRdb redid the calling of the 5' RACE reads with MiXCR, one entry per CDR3 protein. The sample has some 39,000 distinct CDR3 sequences; about an eighth are singletons. Trimming cost V 1 base and J 0 bases, with 10 bases left between them. CDR1 is PRHDT and CDR2 is FYEKMQ in the germline V gene (reference sequence). This CDR3 comprises 16 residues. A note on this clonotype: Antigen: not known.

Sequenced input: synovial fluid, either unsorted or a sorted T cell fraction (not recorded which). The chain links TRBV13 to TRBJ2-1, with D perhaps TRBD1 (5 bases). This clonotype originated in a male donor with ankylosing spondylitis. The CDR3 loop is CASSLVRQNSYNEQFF. In DNA, the CDR3 is TGTGCCAGCAGCTTAGTGCGACAGAACTCCTACAATGAGCAGTTCTTC.